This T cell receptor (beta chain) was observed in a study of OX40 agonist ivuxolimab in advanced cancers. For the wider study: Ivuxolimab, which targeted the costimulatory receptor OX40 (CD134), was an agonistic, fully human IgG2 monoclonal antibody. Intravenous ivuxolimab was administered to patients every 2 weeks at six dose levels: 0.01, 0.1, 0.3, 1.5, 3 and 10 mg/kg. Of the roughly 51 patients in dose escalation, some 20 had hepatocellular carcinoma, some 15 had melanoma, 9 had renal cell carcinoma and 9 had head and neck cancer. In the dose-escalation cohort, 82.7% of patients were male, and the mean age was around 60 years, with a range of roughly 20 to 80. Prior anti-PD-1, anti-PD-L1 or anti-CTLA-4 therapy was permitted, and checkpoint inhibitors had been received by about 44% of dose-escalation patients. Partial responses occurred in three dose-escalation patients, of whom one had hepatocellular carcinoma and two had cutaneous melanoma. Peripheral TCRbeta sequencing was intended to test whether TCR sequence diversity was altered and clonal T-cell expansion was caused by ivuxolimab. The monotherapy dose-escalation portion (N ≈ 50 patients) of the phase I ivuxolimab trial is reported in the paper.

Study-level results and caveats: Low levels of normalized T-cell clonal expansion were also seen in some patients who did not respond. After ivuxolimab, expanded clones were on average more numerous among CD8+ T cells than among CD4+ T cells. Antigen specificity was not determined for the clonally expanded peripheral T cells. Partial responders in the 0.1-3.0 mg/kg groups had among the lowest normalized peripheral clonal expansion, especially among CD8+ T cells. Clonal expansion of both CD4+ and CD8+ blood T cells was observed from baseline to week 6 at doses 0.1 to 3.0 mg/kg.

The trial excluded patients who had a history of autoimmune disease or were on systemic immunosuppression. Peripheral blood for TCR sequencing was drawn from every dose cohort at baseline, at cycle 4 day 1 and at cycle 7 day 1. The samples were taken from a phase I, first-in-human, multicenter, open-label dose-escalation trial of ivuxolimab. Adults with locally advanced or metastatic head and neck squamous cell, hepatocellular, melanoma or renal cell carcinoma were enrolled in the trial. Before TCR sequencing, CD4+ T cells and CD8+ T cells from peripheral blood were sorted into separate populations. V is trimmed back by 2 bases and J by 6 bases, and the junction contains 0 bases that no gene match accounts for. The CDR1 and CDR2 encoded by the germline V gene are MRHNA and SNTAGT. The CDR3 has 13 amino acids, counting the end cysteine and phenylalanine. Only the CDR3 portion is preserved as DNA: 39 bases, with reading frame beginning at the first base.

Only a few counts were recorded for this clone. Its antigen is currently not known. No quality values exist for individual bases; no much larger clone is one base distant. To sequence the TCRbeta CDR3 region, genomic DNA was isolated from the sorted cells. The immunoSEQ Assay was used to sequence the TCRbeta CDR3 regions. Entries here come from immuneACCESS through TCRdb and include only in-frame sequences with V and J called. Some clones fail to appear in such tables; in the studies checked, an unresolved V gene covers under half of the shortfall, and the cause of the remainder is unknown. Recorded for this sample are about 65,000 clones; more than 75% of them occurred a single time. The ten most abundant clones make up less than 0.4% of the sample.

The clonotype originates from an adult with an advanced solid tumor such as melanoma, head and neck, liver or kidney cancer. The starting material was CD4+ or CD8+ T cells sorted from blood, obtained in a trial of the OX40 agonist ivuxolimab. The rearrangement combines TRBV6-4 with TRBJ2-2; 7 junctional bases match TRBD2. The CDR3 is CASSDREAGELFF. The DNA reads TGTGCCAGCAGTGACCGGGAGGCCGGGGAGCTGTTTTTT.